This T cell receptor (beta chain) emerged from a study of blood T cells in healthy people across ages. This clonotype was seen many times. With a J-beta primer mix and a sample-barcoded 5' primer, a second PCR ran roughly 6 to 11 cycles. One entry per CDR3 protein, called by TCRdb with MiXCR from the 5' RACE reads. The sample has some 850,000 distinct CDR3 sequences, around 24% seen once; the top ten hold about 2.9%. In addition, the sample was reused for a study of T cells of mothers and their children. That report adds: RNA was extracted, and all of it went into cDNA synthesis at roughly 1.6 ug per 15 ul.

The sample taken for sequencing was blood. This sequence originates from a boy aged 10-17 years in good health.

CDR3 sequence: CASSPRDRFYEQYF. The CDR3 DNA reads as TGTGCCAGCAGCCCCCGGGACAGGTTCTACGAGCAGTACTTC. V gene TRBV13 combines with J gene TRBJ2-7; 8 nucleotides agree with TRBD1. V lost 5 bases, J lost 3 bases, and 6 bases stayed unmatched. The CDR3 runs 14 residues. The germline CDR1 and CDR2 sequences are PRHDT and FYEKMQ (reference sequence).